This T cell receptor (beta chain) was retrieved from a study of T cell responses to AZD1222 COVID-19 vaccine. Regarding the study as a whole: Most donors were white British, females outnumbered males, and clonal diversity was possibly underestimated. Repertoires were obtained only post-peak T cell response. Distributed over spike, vaccine-associated CD4 TCRs predominated at 160-218 and 743-854.

V gave up 8 bases and J gave up 8 bases, with 12 bases separating them. The CDR3 totals 12 residues. The germline gives CDR1 SEHNR, CDR2 FQNEAQ (reference sequence). About this clone: Antigen unknown.

Method: immunoSEQ multiplex PCR; TCRdb's copy keeps in-frame clones and lacks some. Among under 100,000 clones listed, about 90% were seen once. The material sequenced was peripheral blood, taken on day 0 of MenACWY control vaccination. V gene TRBV7-9 combines with J gene TRBJ1-4; TRBD1 is a possible D gene (5 bases). This receptor was identified in an adult in good health. Here the CDR3 reads CASGQGGEKLFF. CDR3 DNA: TGTGCCAGCGGTCAGGGAGGCGAAAAACTGTTTTTT.